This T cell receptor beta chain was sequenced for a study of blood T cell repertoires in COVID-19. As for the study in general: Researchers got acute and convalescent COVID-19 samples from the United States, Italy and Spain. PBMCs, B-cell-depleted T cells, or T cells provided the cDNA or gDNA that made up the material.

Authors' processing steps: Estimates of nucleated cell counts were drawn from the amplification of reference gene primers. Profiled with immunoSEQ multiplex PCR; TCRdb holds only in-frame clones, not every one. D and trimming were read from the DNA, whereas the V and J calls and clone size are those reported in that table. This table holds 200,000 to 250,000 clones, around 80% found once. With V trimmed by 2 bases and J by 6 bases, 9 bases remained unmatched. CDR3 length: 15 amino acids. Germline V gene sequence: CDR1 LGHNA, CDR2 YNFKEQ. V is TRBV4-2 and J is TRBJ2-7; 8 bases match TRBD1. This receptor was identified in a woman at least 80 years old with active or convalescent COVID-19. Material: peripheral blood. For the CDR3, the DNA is TGTGCCAGCAGCCAATCGACGCGACAGGGGACCGAGCAGTACTTC. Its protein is CASSQSTRQGTEQYF.